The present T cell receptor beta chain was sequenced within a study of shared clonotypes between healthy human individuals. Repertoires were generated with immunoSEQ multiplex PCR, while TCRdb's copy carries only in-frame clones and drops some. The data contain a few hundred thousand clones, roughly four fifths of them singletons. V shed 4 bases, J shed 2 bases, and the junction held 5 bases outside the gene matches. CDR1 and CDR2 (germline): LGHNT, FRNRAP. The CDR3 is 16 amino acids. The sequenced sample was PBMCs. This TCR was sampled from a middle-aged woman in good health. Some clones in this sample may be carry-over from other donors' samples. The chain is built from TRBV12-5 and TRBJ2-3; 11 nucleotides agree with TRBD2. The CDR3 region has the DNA TGTGCTAGTGGTTCTGGACTAGCGGGTTACACAGATACGCAGTATTTT. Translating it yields CASGSGLAGYTDTQYF.